Following are 25 T cell receptor beta chains from one sample sequenced in a study of cytomegalovirus exposure and HLA in healthy donors (dated by TCRdb to 2015 to 2018). The library was prepared using the immunoSEQ multiplex PCR assay. For the multiplex PCR, a mixture combining 60 forward primers for TCR Vbeta segments and 13 reverse primers for TCR Jbeta segments was used. In TCRdb, the immuneACCESS table is reduced to in-frame sequences with V and J assigned. These tables do not hold every clone; where another copy was compared, an unresolved V gene accounts for under half, and the others remain unexplained. The sample data list over 150,000 clones, and about 80% of these were observed just once. 3.5% to 4.5% of the sample goes to the ten largest clones. The sample comprised PBMCs. The receptor source for this set is a woman aged 60 to 75 in good health and CMV-seropositive.

The chain is built from TRBV7-8 and TRBJ2-5; TRBD1 matches 10 bases. The DNA matches TRBJ2-7 better at its end, which makes the J call doubtful. Germline CDR1 and CDR2: SGHVS and FQNEAQ. The CDR3 sequence is 15 residues long. This CDR3 reads CASSWGQGFGGEQYF. The CDR3 DNA follows: TGTGCCAGCAGCTGGGGACAGGGGTTTGGCGGCGAGCAGTACTTC.

This clone was seen a few times. The rearrangement uses TRBV18 and TRBJ1-5; unclear D gene. V was cut by 4 bases and J by 1 base, with 11 bases left in between. Germline V gives CDR1 KGHSH, CDR2 LQKENI. The CDR3 covers 15 residues. This chain's CDR3 is CASSQGAGSNQPQHF. Here the CDR3 DNA reads TGTGCCAGCTCACAGGGAGCGGGGAGCAATCAGCCCCAGCATTTT.

The chain couples TRBV18 to TRBJ2-5; 9 nucleotides agree with TRBD1. TRBJ2-7 matches the DNA end more closely, so the J call is doubtful. The CDR3 sequence is 14 residues long. Germline V gives CDR1 KGHSH, CDR2 LQKENI. Here the CDR3 DNA reads TGTGCCAGCTCACCCTACAGGGGGCTCTACGAGCAGTACTTC. It yields the protein CASSPYRGLYEQYF.

About this clone itself: The same CDR3 can be traced to other DNA sequences in this sample. The chain combines TRBV2 with TRBJ1-2; the match to TRBD1 covers 10 bases. The CDR3 sequence is 14 residues long. The V and J ends lost 4 bases and 5 bases, in that order; junction bases with no gene match: 4. CDR1 is SNHLY, CDR2 FYNNEI, per germline. The CDR3 DNA is TGTGCCAGCAGTGGGCGGACAGGGGGGTATGGCTACACCTTC. This translates into CASSGRTGGYGYTF.

This clone was detected a few times. The chain employs TRBV15 and TRBJ2-3, with 10 positions matching TRBD2. Germline V gives CDR1 LNHNV, CDR2 YYDKDF (reference sequence). The length of the CDR3 is 16 residues. J lost 2 bases, V lost 5 bases, and 7 bases had no gene match. The CDR3 coding sequence is TGTGCCACCAGCCCCATTAGCGGGAGGCCCACAGATACGCAGTATTTT. This codes for CATSPISGRPTDTQYF.

V and J are TRBV9 and TRBJ2-7, with D possibly being TRBD2 (6 bases). V lost 4 bases and J lost 0, with 14 bases in between. The germline V gene has CDR1 SGDLS and CDR2 YYNGEE. This CDR3 comprises 15 residues. The CDR3 DNA reads TGTGCCAGCAGCCCCTGGGGAGGCTTCTCCTACGAGCAGTACTTC. This encodes CASSPWGGFSYEQYF.

This clone came up once. This chain connects TRBV5-1 to TRBJ2-2, with D possibly matching TRBD1 (6 bases). Germline V gene data show CDR1 as SGHRS and CDR2 as YFSETQ. Trimming took off 3 bases at V and 6 bases at J, with 12 bases between the two ends. This CDR3 contains 14 residues. The chain's CDR3 is CASSSTTGSGELFF. In DNA form, the CDR3 reads TGCGCCAGCAGCTCTACCACAGGGTCCGGGGAGCTGTTTTTT.

CDR3 sequence: CASREGYNEQFF. The CDR3 nucleotides read TGTGCCAGCAGGGAGGGGTACAATGAGCAGTTCTTC. This chain connects TRBV28 to TRBJ2-1, with D possibly being TRBD2 (6 bases). V was shortened by 6 bases and J by 4 bases, with 7 bases between the two germline ends. The CDR3 is 12 residues long. Germline CDR1 MDHEN, CDR2 SYDVKM.

This clone has more than one count but fewer than ten. V gene TRBV27 combines with J gene TRBJ2-5; D is possibly TRBD2 (5 bases). Germline-derived CDR1 and CDR2 are MNHEY and SMNVEV (reference sequence). Between the trimmed V and J ends, which lost 7 bases and 1 base, there was a span of 10 bases. This CDR3 has 13 amino acids. Here the CDR3 DNA reads TGTGCCAGCAAAGCGGACCTCCAAGAGACCCAGTACTTC. It specifies CASKADLQETQYF.

This CDR3 is CAIATSDEQFF. The CDR3 DNA reads as TGTGCCATCGCGACTAGTGATGAGCAGTTCTTC. This chain joins TRBV10-3 and TRBJ2-1, with D tentatively TRBD2 (6 bases). The CDR3 sequence is 11 residues long. With 8 bases removed from V and 8 bases from J, the gap between germline ends came to 10 bases. Germline V lookup: CDR1 ENHRY, CDR2 SYGVKD.

The rearrangement joins TRBV28 to TRBJ1-5; D not certain. Germline V CDR1 and CDR2: MDHEN, SYDVKM. V dropped 5 bases and J dropped 1 base, with 12 bases sitting between them. The CDR3 length is 15 residues. CDR3 nucleotides: TGTGCCAGCAGTCCGCTCCCCCAGAGCAATCAGCCCCAGCATTTT. Translated: CASSPLPQSNQPQHF. The whole variable domain, remainder taken from reference TRBV28 and TRBJ1-5, is DVKVTQSSRYLVKRTGEKVFLECVQDMDHENMFWYRQDPGLGLRLIYFSYDVKMKEKGDIPEGYSVSREKKERFSLILESASTNQTSMYLCASSPLPQSNQPQHFGDGTRLSIL.

The chain couples TRBV27 to TRBJ2-5, with D hard to call. Trimming left V 1 base short and J 5 bases short, with 8 bases between. This CDR3 comprises 13 residues. CDR1 is MNHEY, CDR2 SMNVEV, per germline (reference sequence). CDR3: CASSLYRRETQYF. Here the CDR3 DNA reads TGTGCCAGCAGTTTATATCGTCGGGAGACCCAGTACTTC.

The chain couples TRBV30 to TRBJ1-4, with 8 bases that match TRBD1. V gave up 8 bases and J gave up 7 bases; unmatched junction bases: 12. CDR1 and CDR2 (germline): GTSNPN, SVGIG (reference sequence). The CDR3 spans 14 residues. The CDR3 is CARSQDRVGEKLFF. For the CDR3, the DNA is TGTGCCCGATCCCAGGACAGGGTTGGTGAAAAACTGTTTTTT.

This clone was recorded once. V is TRBV28 and J is TRBJ1-1, with a tentative D call TRBD1 (6 bases). V lost 6 bases and J 0 bases, leaving 23 bases between the germline ends. This CDR3 contains 18 residues. Germline V gives CDR1 MDHEN, CDR2 SYDVKM. CDR3 in DNA: TGTGCCAGCAGGGGCACAGGGATTGCGACTCTCATGAACACTGAAGCTTTCTTT. Protein sequence: CASRGTGIATLMNTEAFF.

Details on this clone: Other DNA sequences from this sample encode an identical CDR3 as well. The V call is TRBV29-1, the J call TRBJ2-5; 8 bases are shared with TRBD1. Germline trimming cut 6 bases from V and 5 bases from J; bases unmatched to any gene: 8. Germline loops: CDR1 SQVTM, CDR2 ANQGSEA. CDR3 length equals 13 residues. CDR3 residues: CSVVQGATETQYF. For the CDR3, the DNA is TGCAGCGTCGTGCAGGGGGCAACGGAGACCCAGTACTTC.

In its sample, this clone was seen a few times. This chain joins TRBV5-1 and TRBJ2-1, with D tentatively TRBD2 (6 bases). V was trimmed by 4 bases and J by 5 bases, leaving 16 bases between them. The CDR3 loop spans 15 amino acids. The germline gives CDR1 SGHRS, CDR2 YFSETQ. CDR3 region: CASSRDGTAHNEQFF. The CDR3 DNA is TGCGCCAGCAGCCGAGACGGGACTGCGCACAATGAGCAGTTCTTC.

This clone was seen only a few times. This chain connects TRBV7-9 to TRBJ1-2, with 8 bases identical to TRBD1. Germline CDR1 reads SEHNR; CDR2 reads FQNEAQ (reference sequence). J lost 4 bases, V lost 1 base, and 17 bases had no gene match. This CDR3 region has 19 residues. Written as DNA, the CDR3 is TGTGCCAGCAGCTTAGTGGGCAGGGGGCTACATTTTGGTGGCTATGGCTACACCTTC. Its protein product is CASSLVGRGLHFGGYGYTF.

V is TRBV7-9 and J is TRBJ1-5, with D perhaps TRBD1 (6 bases). Trimming shortened V by 5 bases and J by 2 bases, and 16 bases separated the two germline ends. This CDR3 spans 16 amino acids. In germline, CDR1 is SEHNR, CDR2 FQNEAQ (reference sequence). For the CDR3, the DNA is TGTGCCAGCAGCCTGATGGGGGCGGGGGGCAATCAGCCCCAGCATTTT. Translating gives CASSLMGAGGNQPQHF.

This chain joins TRBV14 and TRBJ2-2, with TRBD1 matching 9 bases. Germline CDR1 reads SGHDN; CDR2 reads FVKESK. Trimming cost V 4 bases and J 14 bases; bases outside gene matches: 8. The CDR3 has 13 amino acids. The CDR3 loop reads CASSPRGQGILFF. DNA of the CDR3: TGTGCCAGCAGCCCTAGGGGACAGGGTATTCTGTTTTTT.

V is TRBV29-1 and J is TRBJ1-1, with D maybe TRBD1 (5 bases). V dropped 6 bases and J dropped 3 bases, with 8 bases sitting between them. The CDR3 totals 11 residues. CDR1 SQVTM and CDR2 ANQGSEA come from the germline V gene. The CDR3 spells CSVPGDTEAFF. CDR3 coding DNA: TGCAGCGTCCCGGGGGACACTGAAGCTTTCTTT.

The gene calls are TRBV9 and TRBJ2-3; TRBD1 matches 10 bases. The CDR3 is 16 amino acids. CDR1 is SGDLS, CDR2 YYNGEE, per germline. J lost 4 bases, V lost 4 bases, and 9 bases had no gene match. CDR3 nucleotide sequence: TGTGCCAGCAGCACCCTAGGACAGGGGGTCCCAGATACGCAGTATTTT. It is translated as CASSTLGQGVPDTQYF.

The chain couples TRBV21-1 to TRBJ2-7; whether TRBD2, the table's D call, matches the DNA was not checked. TRBV21-1 is annotated as a pseudogene. The CDR3 length is 18 residues. The CDR3 spells CASSKANGTAGEPYEQYF. CDR3 DNA sequence: TGTGCCAGCAGCAAAGCGAATGGGACGGCGGGAGAGCCCTACGAGCAGTACTTC.

The J gene is TRBJ1-1, the V gene TRBV12-5; 7 bases agree with TRBD1. The CDR3 spans 16 residues. Germline trimming cut 0 bases from V and 5 bases from J; bases unmatched to any gene: 9. Looked up from germline, CDR1 is LGHNT and CDR2 is FRNRAP. In nucleotides, the CDR3 is TGTGCTAGTGGTTTGGTACTGAGACAGGGCGGAACTGAAGCTTTCTTT. Its translation: CASGLVLRQGGTEAFF. The full variable domain, its missing parts supplied by reference TRBV12-5 and TRBJ1-1, is DARVTQTPRHKVTEMGQEVTMRCQPILGHNTVFWYRQTMMQGLELLAYFRNRAPLDDSGMPKDRFSAEMPDATLATLKIQPSEPRDSAVYFCASGLVLRQGGTEAFFGQGTRLTVV.

The chain joins TRBV7-2 to TRBJ2-5; 9 bases fit TRBD1. CDR3 length: 14 amino acids. V dropped 5 bases and J dropped 1; count of bases not matched to a gene: 2. Looked up from germline, CDR1 is SGHTA and CDR2 is FQGNSA. DNA for the CDR3: TGTGCCAGCAGCCAGGACAGGGGCCAAGAGACCCAGTACTTC. Translation gives CASSQDRGQETQYF.

The CDR3 loop is CASGIAASGGAVRETQYF. The DNA for the CDR3 is TGTGCCAGCGGCATTGCGGCTAGCGGGGGGGCGGTCCGAGAGACCCAGTACTTC. The chain uses TRBV7-8 and TRBJ2-5, with 12 bases fitting TRBD2. The CDR3 is 18 residues long. After removal of 8 bases from V and 4 bases from J, the junction contained 17 bases not matched to a gene. Germline V gene data show CDR1 as SGHVS and CDR2 as FQNEAQ.